The 27 T cell receptor beta chains reported below all come from one sample, sequenced in a study of shared clonotypes between healthy human individuals. Libraries were prepared by immunoSEQ multiplex PCR; TCRdb keeps only in-frame clonotypes and omits some of them. The sample contains about 2.5 million clones, around 92% of which appear only once. Sequenced: naive CD4+ T cells from PBMCs. The subset here: CD45RA+ positively selected. All receptors derive from a man younger than 35 in good health. Some clones in this sample may be carry-over from other donors' samples.

The V gene is TRBV6-4, the J gene TRBJ2-1; D gene unclear. The germline gives CDR1 MRHNA, CDR2 SNTAGT. Trimming removed 2 bases at V and 10 bases at J, with 12 bases between. The CDR3 is made up of 13 amino acids. CDR3 nucleotides: TGTGCCAGCAGTGACCGGGCGAGAGGCGAGCAGTTCTTC. This gives the protein CASSDRARGEQFF.

The chain carries TRBV7-3 and TRBJ2-3; no firm D call. Trimming stripped 2 bases from V and 0 bases from J, with 6 bases between. The CDR3 totals 14 residues. Per the germline V gene, CDR1 is SGHTA and CDR2 is FQGTGA. The CDR3: CASSLYLSTDTQYF. CDR3 DNA sequence: TGTGCCAGCAGCTTATACCTTAGCACAGATACGCAGTATTTT.

The chain recombines TRBV19 with TRBJ2-2; D is tentatively TRBD1 or TRBD2 (5 bases each). Between the trimmed V and J ends, which lost 5 bases and 7 bases, there was a span of 17 bases. Germline V lookup: CDR1 LNHDA, CDR2 SQIVND (reference sequence). This CDR3 is 15 amino acids long. The DNA of the CDR3 is TGTGCCAGTAGTCCCGTTCAGGGAGTGTACGGGGAGCTGTTTTTT. It is translated as CASSPVQGVYGELFF.

This chain connects TRBV19 to TRBJ1-4, with D hard to call. V was cut by 8 bases and J by 0 bases, with 10 bases left in between. This CDR3 spans 14 amino acids. Per the germline V gene, CDR1 is LNHDA and CDR2 is SQIVND (reference sequence). CDR3: CASRPQTTNEKLFF. In nucleotides, the CDR3 is TGTGCCAGTCGACCGCAAACAACTAATGAAAAACTGTTTTTT.

The chain's CDR3 is CASSWDRGGEQYF. CDR3 nucleotides: TGTGCCAGCTCGTGGGACAGGGGTGGCGAGCAGTACTTC. V is TRBV18 and J is TRBJ2-7; 10 bases line up with TRBD1. Germline V lookup: CDR1 KGHSH, CDR2 LQKENI. The CDR3 contains 13 residues. Germline trimming cut 6 bases from V and 6 bases from J; bases unmatched to any gene: 5.

The chain couples TRBV18 to TRBJ1-3, with D unresolved. V was trimmed by 9 bases and J by 0 bases, leaving 9 bases between them. Germline-derived CDR1 and CDR2 are KGHSH and LQKENI. CDR3 size: 13 residues. The CDR3 protein is CASKSASGNTIYF. For the CDR3, the DNA is TGTGCCAGTAAAAGCGCCTCTGGAAACACCATATATTTT.

Notes on this clone: The same CDR3 is also encoded by other DNA sequences in this sample. This rearrangement joins TRBV5-1 to TRBJ2-3, with 8 positions matching TRBD2. Unmatched junction bases numbered 0, after V lost 2 bases and J lost 1 base. The CDR3 loop spans 14 amino acids. Per the germline V gene, CDR1 is SGHRS and CDR2 is YFSETQ. DNA for the CDR3: TGCGCCAGCAGCTTTAGCGGGGGCACAGATACGCAGTATTTT. Residues: CASSFSGGTDTQYF.

This rearrangement joins TRBV5-4 to TRBJ2-1; 8 bases line up with TRBD2. The trim removed 3 bases at V and 9 bases at J, leaving 14 bases unmatched. Germline-derived CDR1 and CDR2 are SGHNT and YYREEE (reference sequence). The CDR3 contains 16 residues. In DNA form, the CDR3 reads TGTGCCAGCAGCTGGGACGGTAGCGGGAACATTGCTGAGCAGTTCTTC. It yields the protein CASSWDGSGNIAEQFF.

This rearrangement joins TRBV27 to TRBJ1-5; 8 bases match TRBD1. The germline V gene encodes CDR1 MNHEY and CDR2 SMNVEV (reference sequence). V shed 5 bases, J shed 1 base, and the junction held 4 bases outside the gene matches. The CDR3 extends over 15 amino acids. CDR3 in amino acids: CASSPRTGSNQPQHF. The CDR3 bases are TGTGCCAGCAGTCCCCGGACAGGGAGCAATCAGCCCCAGCATTTT.

Note on this clone: Other DNA sequences of this sample code for an identical CDR3. The chain is built from TRBV7-8 and TRBJ2-7; D is unclear. CDR1 is SGHVS, CDR2 FQNEAQ, per germline. V lost 1 base and J 6 bases, leaving 7 bases between the germline ends. This CDR3 has 12 amino acids. This CDR3 is CASSLGGSEQYF. Written as DNA, the CDR3 is TGTGCCAGCAGCTTAGGAGGTTCCGAGCAGTACTTC.

The chain recombines TRBV5-1 with TRBJ2-7; a possible D gene is TRBD2 (5 bases). Germline V gives CDR1 SGHRS, CDR2 YFSETQ. This CDR3 has 15 residues. Trimming cost V 1 base and J 7 bases, with 18 bases left between them. Here the CDR3 reads CASSLTILGGGEQYF. In DNA form, the CDR3 reads TGCGCCAGCAGCTTGACTATATTAGGTGGAGGAGAGCAGTACTTC.

The chain couples TRBV7-2 to TRBJ2-7, with 15 bases identical to TRBD2. This CDR3 is built from 15 residues. The V gene end was trimmed by 5 bases and the J gene end by 3 bases; junction bases not matched to a gene: 2. Germline V gene data show CDR1 as SGHTA and CDR2 as FQGNSA. The CDR3 region is CASSRTSGGDYEQYF. The DNA for the CDR3 is TGTGCCAGCAGCCGGACTAGCGGGGGGGACTACGAGCAGTACTTC.

The rearrangement joins TRBV28 to TRBJ2-1; 10 bases agree with TRBD2. Germline V gene sequence: CDR1 MDHEN, CDR2 SYDVKM. The CDR3 contains 13 residues. The V gene end was trimmed by 6 bases and the J gene end by 9 bases; junction bases not matched to a gene: 5. CDR3 region: CASSLAGVGEQFF. The CDR3 DNA follows: TGTGCCAGCAGCCTAGCGGGAGTGGGTGAGCAGTTCTTC.

J is TRBJ2-5 and V is TRBV7-6; D gene ambiguous. The germline gives CDR1 SGHVS, CDR2 FNYEAQ. Trimming removed 5 bases from V and 5 bases from J, with 9 bases in between. This CDR3 region has 12 residues. The CDR3 spells CASSPTGETQYF. CDR3 DNA: TGTGCCAGCAGCCCGACCGGGGAGACCCAGTACTTC.

The genes are TRBV7-8 and TRBJ2-2; 11 nucleotides match TRBD2. The germline V gene encodes CDR1 SGHVS and CDR2 FQNEAQ. V lost 5 bases to trimming and J lost 1 base; unmatched junction nucleotides: 3. The CDR3 covers 16 residues. The CDR3 nucleotides read TGTGCCAGCAGCCGCGGACTAGCGGGGAACACCGGGGAGCTGTTTTTT. As protein: CASSRGLAGNTGELFF.

V is TRBV5-1 and J is TRBJ1-1, with D perhaps matching TRBD1 (6 bases). V dropped 0 bases and J dropped 2 bases, with 11 bases sitting between them. The CDR3 contains 15 residues. Germline assignment: CDR1 SGHRS and CDR2 YFSETQ. The CDR3 loop is CASSLAPGENTEAFF. CDR3 DNA sequence: TGCGCCAGCAGCTTGGCGCCAGGGGAAAACACTGAAGCTTTCTTT.

This clone was found a few times. The rearrangement joins TRBV7-9 to TRBJ2-6; D call uncertain. The CDR3 is 13 amino acids. V shed 5 bases and J shed 0 bases, with 2 bases lying between them. Germline CDR1 and CDR2: SEHNR and FQNEAQ (reference sequence). The CDR3 region has the DNA TGTGCCAGCAGCGTCTCTGGGGCCAACGTCCTGACTTTC. It yields the protein CASSVSGANVLTF.

Regarding this clone: This specimen includes other DNA sequences encoding the same CDR3. The chain carries TRBV18 and TRBJ2-1; 9 bases are shared with TRBD2. Germline lookup yields CDR1 KGHSH and CDR2 LQKENI. Unmatched junction bases numbered 3, after V lost 8 bases and J lost 4 bases. The CDR3 length is 13 residues. CDR3 bases: TGTGCCAGCCGGACTAGCGCTTACAATGAGCAGTTCTTC. Translating it yields CASRTSAYNEQFF. The complete variable domain, with remaining parts taken from reference TRBV18 and TRBJ2-1, reads NAGVMQNPRHLVRRRGQEARLRCSPMKGHSHVYWYRQLPEEGLKFMVYLQKENIIDESGMPKERFSAEFPKEGPSILRIQQVVRGDSAAYFCASRTSAYNEQFFGPGTRLTVL.

This chain connects TRBV7-8 to TRBJ2-3; D may be TRBD1 (5 bases). The V end lost 5 bases, the J end lost 3 bases, and 18 bases lay between the germline ends. The CDR3 is made up of 16 amino acids. The germline gives CDR1 SGHVS, CDR2 FQNEAQ. The CDR3, as DNA: TGTGCCAGCAGCACCTATTCAGGGTCGTGGACAGATACGCAGTATTTT. It translates to CASSTYSGSWTDTQYF.

The J gene is TRBJ2-7, the V gene TRBV5-6; weak D call: TRBD1 (5 bases). V was trimmed by 3 bases and J by 0 bases, leaving 13 bases between them. Germline lookup yields CDR1 SGHDT and CDR2 YYEEEE. The CDR3 consists of 15 residues. The CDR3: CASSYSPGSSYEQYF. CDR3 in DNA: TGTGCCAGCAGCTACAGCCCAGGGTCCTCCTACGAGCAGTACTTC.

The rearrangement links TRBV6-1 to TRBJ1-2, with D unclear. The germline V gene encodes CDR1 MNHNS and CDR2 SASEGT. This CDR3 is built from 11 residues. V was pared by 6 bases and J by 7 bases, with 9 bases between. Here the CDR3 DNA reads TGTGCCAGCAGAAGTACCGGTGGCTACACCTTC. Encoded protein: CASRSTGGYTF.

The rearrangement joins TRBV18 to TRBJ1-2; perhaps TRBD1 as D (5 bases). The CDR3 length is 14 residues. In germline, CDR1 is KGHSH, CDR2 LQKENI. The V end lost 3 bases, the J end lost 7 bases, and 15 bases lay between the germline ends. As DNA, the CDR3 is TGTGCCAGCTCACCGGGGTTGGAGAGGGGTGGCTACACCTTC. Amino acid sequence: CASSPGLERGGYTF. The full variable domain, completed using reference TRBV18 and TRBJ1-2, is NAGVMQNPRHLVRRRGQEARLRCSPMKGHSHVYWYRQLPEEGLKFMVYLQKENIIDESGMPKERFSAEFPKEGPSILRIQQVVRGDSAAYFCASSPGLERGGYTFGSGTRLTVV.

Only one count was recorded for this clone. This chain uses TRBV10-3 with TRBJ2-3, with TRBD1 identical over 9 bases. The CDR3 contains 14 residues. The V segment lost 6 bases and the J segment 3 bases; nucleotides outside the gene matches: 4. CDR1 ENHRY and CDR2 SYGVKD come from the germline V gene. CDR3 sequence reads: CAIRGTGRTDTQYF. CDR3 coding DNA: TGTGCCATCAGAGGGACAGGGAGAACAGATACGCAGTATTTT.

The chain is built from TRBV7-9 and TRBJ2-7; D is unresolved. Trimming cost V 2 bases and J 3 bases, with 8 bases left between them. Germline-derived CDR1 and CDR2 are SEHNR and FQNEAQ (reference sequence). This CDR3 has 13 amino acids. CDR3 sequence reads: CASSLSVNYEQYF. The CDR3 region has the DNA TGTGCCAGCAGCTTAAGTGTGAACTACGAGCAGTACTTC.

A single count supports this clone. Other DNA sequences within the sample encode an identical CDR3. The chain uses TRBV9 and TRBJ2-1, with 8 bases fitting TRBD2. From germline, CDR1 is SGDLS and CDR2 YYNGEE. This CDR3 has 15 residues. The trim removed 4 bases at V and 0 bases at J, leaving 3 bases unmatched. For the CDR3, the DNA is TGTGCCAGCAGCCTAAGCGGGAGCTCCTACAATGAGCAGTTCTTC. Protein product: CASSLSGSSYNEQFF.

V usage is TRBV7-8 and J usage is TRBJ2-1; possible D gene TRBD2, 5 bases. Germline loops: CDR1 SGHVS, CDR2 FQNEAQ. The germline V and J ends were trimmed by 5 bases and 9 bases, with 11 bases remaining between them. The length of the CDR3 is 12 residues. DNA for the CDR3: TGTGCCAGCAGCCCGGCGGGTGGTGAGCAGTTCTTC. Translating gives CASSPAGGEQFF.

This chain connects TRBV9 to TRBJ2-5; D is unresolved. CDR3 length equals 14 residues. The V gene's germline CDR1 is SGDLS and CDR2 YYNGEE. V gave up 2 bases and J gave up 4 bases, with 12 bases separating them. The CDR3 region has the DNA TGTGCCAGCAGCGTCGCCCCCACGGGAGAGACCCAGTACTTC. Translating gives CASSVAPTGETQYF.